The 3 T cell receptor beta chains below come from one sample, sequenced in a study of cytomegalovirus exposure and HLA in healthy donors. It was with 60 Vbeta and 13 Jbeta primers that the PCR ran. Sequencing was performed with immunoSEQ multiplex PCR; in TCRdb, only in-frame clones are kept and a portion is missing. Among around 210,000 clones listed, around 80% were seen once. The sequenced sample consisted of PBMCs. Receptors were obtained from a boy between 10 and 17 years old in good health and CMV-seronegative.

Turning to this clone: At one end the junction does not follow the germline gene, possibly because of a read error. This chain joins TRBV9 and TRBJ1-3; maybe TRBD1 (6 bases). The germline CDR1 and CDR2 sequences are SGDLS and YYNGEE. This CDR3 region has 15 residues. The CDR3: CASSVAGVGGASVNF. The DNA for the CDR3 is TGTGCCAGCAGCGTAGCTGGGGTTGGGGGGGCGAGCGTAAATTTT.

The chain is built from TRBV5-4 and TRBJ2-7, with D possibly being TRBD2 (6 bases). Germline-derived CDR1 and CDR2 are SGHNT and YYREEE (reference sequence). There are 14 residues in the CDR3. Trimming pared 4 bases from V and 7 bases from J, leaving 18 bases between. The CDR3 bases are TGTGCCAGCAGCGACGGGACTGCCCCTGGGGAGCAGTACTTC. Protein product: CASSDGTAPGEQYF.

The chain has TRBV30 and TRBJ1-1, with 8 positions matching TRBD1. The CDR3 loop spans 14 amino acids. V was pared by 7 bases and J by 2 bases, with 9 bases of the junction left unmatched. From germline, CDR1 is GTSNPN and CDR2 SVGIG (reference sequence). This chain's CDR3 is CASLRTGFNTEAFF. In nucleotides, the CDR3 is TGTGCCTCCCTTAGGACAGGGTTTAACACTGAAGCTTTCTTT.